This T cell receptor (beta chain) was sequenced during a study of cytomegalovirus exposure and HLA in healthy donors (dated by TCRdb to 2016 to 2017). Notes on the research overall: An earlier analysis of 587 of the donors reported approximately 300 Gb of sequence data and around 100 million unique TCR beta sequences obtained from some 170 million T cells. Both class I and class II loci were covered by HLA typing, at four-digit resolution. An early release covering roughly 600 HLA-typed donors comprised 250 to 350 gigabases of sequencing data and approximately 85 million unique TCR sequences. Among a few hundred genotyped donors of the cohort, an average of 235,054 unique TCR beta nucleotide sequences were sequenced per donor, around a sixth of them non-productive. Roughly 5 DR-DQ haplotypes were handled as single units for association and clustering, since linkage in the cohort was strong. Using immunosequencing, the study profiled T cell repertoires from roughly 650 subjects and related those repertoires to cytomegalovirus serostatus. In an earlier analysis of 587 of the donors, high-throughput TCR beta sequencing was used to judge whether each TCR beta V gene segment behaved as functional or pseudogenic. In a later genetic analysis, genome-wide SNP genotypes for about three fifths of the roughly 670 donors were used, and that subset was treated as a discovery cohort. In a later analysis, previously published TCR beta repertoires from 666 donors were re-analyzed and high-resolution HLA genotyping was added so that TCR occurrence patterns could be studied. Of the roughly 400 genotyped donors, about 80% fell in the genetic ancestry cluster associated with self-reported Caucasian donors. In the later analysis, no new phenotypic data were used to find candidate immune exposures; instead, reliance was placed on TCR beta sequences and their occurrence across donors. The aim of the study was to test whether cataloging public T cell receptors could identify signatures of past pathogen exposure. Alongside the repertoire data, information on donor age, sex, ethnicity and CMV serostatus was compiled. All discovery cohort repertoires had been generated on a single sequencing platform. High-throughput TCR immunosequencing, statistical association of individual TCRs with disease status, and machine learning were combined to predict cytomegalovirus infection status. A separate validation cohort of some 130 different subjects was used in addition to the 666-subject first cohort. The number of typed donors differed by locus: about 629-640 for A, B, C, DRB1 and DQB1; 500 to 550 for DQA1; around 610 for DPA1; and some 450 for DPB1. Summary of the overall study and its limitations: Several of the top co-occurrence clusters appeared to be linked to parvovirus B19, influenza, CMV and Epstein-Barr virus, according to a later analysis. In this cohort, only TCR beta chains were sequenced, and detectable features were limited by the absence of alpha or paired-chain data. The classifier was reported to diagnose cytomegalovirus status with high specificity and sensitivity in both the original and validation cohorts. Because HLA typing was unavailable for some donors at each locus, only the typed subset was used in association tests. Most TCR sequences were observed very rarely across donors, whereas some public TCRs were present in many individuals. Correlated functional status among segregating V segments might reflect linkage disequilibrium, but an unknown experimental factor could not be ruled out. A later analysis found that HLA-associated TCR beta chains were more clonally expanded and had lower generation probabilities than equally common non-associated chains. According to the authors, the approach could potentially be generalized to other disease states and immunological phenotypes. Some IMGT-functional V segments, including TRBV6-2 and TRBV6-3, could not be distinguished by the 87-base-pair reads and were therefore excluded. Assigning TCR associations to individual alleles was difficult when HLA alleles, especially DR and DQ, strongly co-occurred. A further reported finding was that TCR beta sequences accurately predicted the HLA-A and HLA-B alleles for most subjects in the first cohort. Most CMV-associated TCR beta chains appeared to be HLA-restricted in a later analysis, and the HLA associations seemed to be driven largely by CMV exposure. In an earlier analysis of 587 of the donors, most TCR beta V segments appeared in productive rearrangements about 90% or about 30% of the time, broadly matching IMGT annotations. Three of the identified cytomegalovirus-associated TCR beta chains were confirmed in vitro to be specific for cytomegalovirus antigens. For the cohort, immune exposure information was limited to CMV serostatus. Sequencing depth was assumed to be roughly uniform across donors in the presence/absence analyses, though that assumption may not hold. A later genetic analysis reported fewer N-insertions in productive TCRs among donors in an Asian-associated ancestry cluster than the roughly 650-donor mean. A total of fewer than 200 TCR beta chains were listed by the study as associated with cytomegalovirus. According to a later analysis, TCR association rates differed among HLA loci, with DRB1 alleles showing the most associated TCRs and HLA-C alleles showing the fewest. An association between a missense DCLRE1C variant and V-gene and J-gene trimming of TCR beta chains was found in a later genetic analysis and replicated in an independent cohort. The earlier analysis of approximately 560 of the donors excluded some 16 rarely observed V segments, including chromosome 9 orphons, because counts were too low. A cluster of highly shared sequence variants was judged likely to represent a technical artifact of the sequencing pipeline. In a later analysis, 15,000 to 20,000 TCR beta sequences were associated with specific HLA alleles at a false discovery rate of 0.05.

Worth noting for this clone: The target of this receptor is not known. Per-base qualities were not stored, and no clone one base away is much larger.

The protocol used for the library was the immunoSEQ multiplex PCR assay. The multiplex PCR relied on a mix of 60 forward primers for TCR Vbeta segments and 13 reverse primers for TCR Jbeta segments. The CDR3 region of rearranged TCR beta genes was amplified from genomic DNA with a multiplex PCR assay. The Illumina HiSeq System was used to sequence the amplified TCR beta libraries as 87-base-pair reads. In the authors' own workflow: A later analysis counted 75 million to 100 million unique TCR beta chains across the 650 to 800 repertoires, and about 10 million of these chains were shared by at least two donors. A nearest-neighbor algorithm error-corrected the raw reads and collapsed the reads into unique sequences, merging closely related sequences to remove PCR and sequencing errors. Alignment of CDR3 sequences to IMGT reference sequences was used to assign V, D and J gene segments. For a sequence to be retained, a match of at least six nucleotides was required to both a V gene segment and a J gene segment. Rearrangements were called productive when the CDR3 lacked stop codons and stayed in frame with V and J; all others were non-productive. Following IMGT convention, CDR3 was defined as the stretch from the second conserved V-encoded cysteine to the conserved J-encoded phenylalanine. The earlier analysis of approximately 590 of the donors excluded any sequence lacking an unambiguous match to a single V gene segment. An earlier analysis of a few hundred of the donors classified V segments as functional when productive rearrangements were above 56.7% and as segregating when the standard deviation between donors was above 5%. To diagnose cytomegalovirus status from the catalog of TCR beta chain sequences, a statistical classification framework was built. In a later analysis, TCR nucleotide sequences were compared against IMGT/GENE-DB human TR gene sequences so that V and J genes could be assigned. Using the TCRdist pipeline, a later analysis assigned CDR3 sequences along with most-parsimonious VDJ recombination scenarios. In a later analysis, each TCR beta chain was defined by its CDR3 amino acid sequence together with its V-gene family, and reads lacking a unique V-gene family were excluded. A later analysis removed several hundred highly shared, low-generation-probability nucleotide sequences to deal with suspected cross-contamination and a sequencing artifact. In a later analysis, a clonal expansion index was calculated for each public chain from normalized within-repertoire ranks of inferred template counts. A later analysis computed generation probabilities with a VDJ recombination model fitted to out-of-frame rearrangements, and checked the results against IGoR. A later analysis scored TCR-TCR, TCR-HLA and TCR-CMV co-occurrence with hypergeometric tests, applying a repertoire-size bias correction to TCR pairs. False discovery rates were estimated in a later analysis by permuting HLA or CMV assignments 20 times. In a later analysis, co-occurring TCRs were grouped using DBSCAN, and TCRdist sequence similarity was added for clustering within HLA-allele-positive subsets. Repertoires with fewer than 30,000 or more than 120,000 public chains were left out of co-occurrence clustering, as were five repertoires with anomalous nucleotide sharing. Held by TCRdb, this immuneACCESS table contains in-frame sequences only and omits some clones. Under half of the omission traces to an unresolved V gene where checked; the cause of the rest is unknown. V and J calls and clone size follow that table, whereas D and trimming were derived from the DNA. Counted in this sample were roughly 110,000 clones; over 55% of them appeared once. The ten largest clonotypes hold roughly 2.8% of the sample.

The cohort was made up of 500 to 850 healthy bone marrow donors. At the time of sampling, every cohort member was nominally healthy, though immune exposures that went unrecorded were likely present. The donor tested CMV seronegative, placing the donor among the 350 to 400 seronegative members of the cohort. Each donor provided a peripheral blood sample, and peripheral blood mononuclear cells were used for TCR beta sequencing. The Qiagen DNeasy Blood Extraction Kit was used to extract genomic DNA from the blood cell samples. V and J lose 3 bases and 6 bases, and a span of 14 bases separates them. CDR1 and CDR2, looked up from the germline V gene (reference sequence), are PRHDT and FYEKMQ. Its CDR3 holds 14 amino acids, cysteine through phenylalanine. CDR3 DNA is the only sequence kept; it has 42 bases, read in frame from the first base.

The sequence was obtained from a female donor in good health and CMV-seronegative. Specimen: PBMCs. The V and J segments used are TRBV13 and TRBJ1-2, with the D gene too uncertain to name. This receptor carries the CDR3 CASSLNSPRDGYTF. DNA sequence: TGTGCCAGCAGCTTGAATTCTCCGAGGGATGGCTACACCTTC.